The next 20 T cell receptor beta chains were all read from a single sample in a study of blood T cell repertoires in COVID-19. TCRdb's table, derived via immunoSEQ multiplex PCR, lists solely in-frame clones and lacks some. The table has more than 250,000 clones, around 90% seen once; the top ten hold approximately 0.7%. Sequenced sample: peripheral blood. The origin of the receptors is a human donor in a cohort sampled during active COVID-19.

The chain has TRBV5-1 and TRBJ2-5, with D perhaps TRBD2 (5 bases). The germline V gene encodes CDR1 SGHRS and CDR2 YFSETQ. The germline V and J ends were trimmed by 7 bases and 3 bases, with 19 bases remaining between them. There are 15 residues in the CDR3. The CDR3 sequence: CASSLRGGKEETQYF. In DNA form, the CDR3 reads TGCGCCAGCTCGCTTCGGGGTGGCAAAGAAGAGACCCAGTACTTC. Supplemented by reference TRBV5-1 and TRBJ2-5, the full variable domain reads KAGVTQTPRYLIKTRGQQVTLSCSPISGHRSVSWYQQTPGQGLQFLFEYFSETQRNKGNFPGRFSGRQFSNSRSEMNVSTLELGDSALYLCASSLRGGKEETQYFGPGTRLLVL.

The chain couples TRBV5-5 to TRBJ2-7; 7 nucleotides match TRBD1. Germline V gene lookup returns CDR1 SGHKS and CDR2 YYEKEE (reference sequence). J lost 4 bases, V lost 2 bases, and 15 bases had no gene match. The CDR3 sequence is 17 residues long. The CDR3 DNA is TGTGCCAGCAGCTTATCCGGGACAGCCACATTGGGGTACGAGCAGTACTTC. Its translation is CASSLSGTATLGYEQYF. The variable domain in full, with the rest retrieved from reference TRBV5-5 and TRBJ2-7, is DAGVTQSPTHLIKTRGQQVTLRCSPISGHKSVSWYQQVLGQGPQFIFQYYEKEERGRGNFPDRFSARQFPNYSSELNVNALLLGDSALYLCASSLSGTATLGYEQYFGPGTRLTVT.

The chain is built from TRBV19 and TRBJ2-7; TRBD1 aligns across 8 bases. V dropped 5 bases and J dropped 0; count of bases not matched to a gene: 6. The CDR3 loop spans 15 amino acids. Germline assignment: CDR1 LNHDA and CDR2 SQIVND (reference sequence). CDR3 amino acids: CASSVRDRSSYEQYF. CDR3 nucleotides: TGTGCCAGTAGTGTCCGGGACAGGAGCTCCTACGAGCAGTACTTC.

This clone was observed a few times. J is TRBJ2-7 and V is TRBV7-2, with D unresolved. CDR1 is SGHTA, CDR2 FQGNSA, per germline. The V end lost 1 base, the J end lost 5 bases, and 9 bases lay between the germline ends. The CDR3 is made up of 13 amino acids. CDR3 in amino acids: CASSLVILDEQYF. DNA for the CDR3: TGTGCCAGCAGCTTAGTTATCCTTGACGAGCAGTACTTC.

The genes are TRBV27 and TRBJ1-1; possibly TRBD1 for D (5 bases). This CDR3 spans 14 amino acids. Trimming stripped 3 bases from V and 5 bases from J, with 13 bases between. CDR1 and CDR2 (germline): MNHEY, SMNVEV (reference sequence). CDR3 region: CASSLGGMMTEAFF. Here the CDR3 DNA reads TGTGCCAGCAGTTTGGGGGGGATGATGACTGAAGCTTTCTTT.

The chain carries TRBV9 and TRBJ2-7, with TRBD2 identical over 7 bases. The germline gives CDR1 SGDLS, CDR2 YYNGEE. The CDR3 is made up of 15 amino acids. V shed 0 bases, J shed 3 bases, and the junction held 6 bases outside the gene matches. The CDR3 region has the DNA TGTGCCAGCAGCGTAGCTGGGGGGGTGATCTACGAGCAGTACTTC. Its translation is CASSVAGGVIYEQYF.

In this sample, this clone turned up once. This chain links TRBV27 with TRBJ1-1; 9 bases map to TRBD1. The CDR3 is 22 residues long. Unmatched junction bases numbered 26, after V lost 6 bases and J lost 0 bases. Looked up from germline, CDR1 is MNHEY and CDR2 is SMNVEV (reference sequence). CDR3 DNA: TGTGCCAGCAGCCGAATGGGGGCGGGACAGGGACCAAGTTACGGCATGAACACTGAAGCTTTCTTT. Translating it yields CASSRMGAGQGPSYGMNTEAFF.

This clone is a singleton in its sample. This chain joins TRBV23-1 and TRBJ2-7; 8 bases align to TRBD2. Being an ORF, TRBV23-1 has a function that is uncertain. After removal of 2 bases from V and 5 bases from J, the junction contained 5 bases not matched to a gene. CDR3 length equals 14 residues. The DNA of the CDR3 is TGCGCCAGCAGTCAACCGACTAGCGTCCACGAGCAGTACTTC. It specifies CASSQPTSVHEQYF.

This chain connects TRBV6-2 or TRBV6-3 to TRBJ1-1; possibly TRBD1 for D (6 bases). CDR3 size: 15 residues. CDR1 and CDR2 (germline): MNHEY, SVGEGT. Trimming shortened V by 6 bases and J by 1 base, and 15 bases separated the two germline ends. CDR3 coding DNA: TGTGCCAGCAGCCCCATGCGGACAGAGAACACTGAAGCTTTCTTT. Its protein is CASSPMRTENTEAFF.

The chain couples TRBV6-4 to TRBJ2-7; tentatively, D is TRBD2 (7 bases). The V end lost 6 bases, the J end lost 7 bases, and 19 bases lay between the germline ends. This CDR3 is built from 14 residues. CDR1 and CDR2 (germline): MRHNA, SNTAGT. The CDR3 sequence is CASRASGTRGEQYF. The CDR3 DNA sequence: TGTGCCAGCAGGGCGAGCGGGACAAGGGGAGAGCAGTACTTC.

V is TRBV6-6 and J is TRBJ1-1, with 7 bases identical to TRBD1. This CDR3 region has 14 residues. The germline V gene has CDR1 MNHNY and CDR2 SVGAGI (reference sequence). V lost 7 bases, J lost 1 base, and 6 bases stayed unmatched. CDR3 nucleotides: TGTGCCAGCAACCACAGGGGACGGAACACTGAAGCTTTCTTT. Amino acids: CASNHRGRNTEAFF.

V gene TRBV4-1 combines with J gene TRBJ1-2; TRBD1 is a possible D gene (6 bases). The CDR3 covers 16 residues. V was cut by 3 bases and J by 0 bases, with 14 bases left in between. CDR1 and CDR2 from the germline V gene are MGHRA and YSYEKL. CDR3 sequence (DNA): TGCGCCAGCAGCCACTCTTCCAGGGGCGCTAACTATGGCTACACCTTC. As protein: CASSHSSRGANYGYTF.

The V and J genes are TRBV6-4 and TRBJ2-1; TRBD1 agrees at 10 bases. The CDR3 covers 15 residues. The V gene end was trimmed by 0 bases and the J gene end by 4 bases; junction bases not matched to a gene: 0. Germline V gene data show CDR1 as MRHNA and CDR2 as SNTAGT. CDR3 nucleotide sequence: TGTGCCAGCAGTGACTCGGGACAGGGGTACAATGAGCAGTTCTTC. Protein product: CASSDSGQGYNEQFF.

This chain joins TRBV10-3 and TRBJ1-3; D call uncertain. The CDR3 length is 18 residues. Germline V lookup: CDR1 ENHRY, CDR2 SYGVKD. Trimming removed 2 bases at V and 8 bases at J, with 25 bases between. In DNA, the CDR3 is TGTGCCATCAGTGAGGCCCACCCGGGGAGAGGCCTCGCTGACACCATATATTTT. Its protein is CAISEAHPGRGLADTIYF.

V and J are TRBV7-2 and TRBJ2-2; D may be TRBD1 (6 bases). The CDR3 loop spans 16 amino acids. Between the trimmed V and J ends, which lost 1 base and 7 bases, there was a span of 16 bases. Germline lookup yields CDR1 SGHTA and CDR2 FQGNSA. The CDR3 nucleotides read TGTGCCAGCAGCTTAGTGTGGGGGCGTCAGGGCGGGGAGCTGTTTTTT. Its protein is CASSLVWGRQGGELFF.

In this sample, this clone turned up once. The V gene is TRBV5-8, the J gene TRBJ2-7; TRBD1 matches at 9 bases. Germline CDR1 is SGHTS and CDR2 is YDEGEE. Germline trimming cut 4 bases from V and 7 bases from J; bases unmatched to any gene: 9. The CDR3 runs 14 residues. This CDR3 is CASSPGTGREEQYF. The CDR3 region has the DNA TGTGCCAGCAGCCCCGGGACAGGGCGAGAGGAGCAGTACTTC.

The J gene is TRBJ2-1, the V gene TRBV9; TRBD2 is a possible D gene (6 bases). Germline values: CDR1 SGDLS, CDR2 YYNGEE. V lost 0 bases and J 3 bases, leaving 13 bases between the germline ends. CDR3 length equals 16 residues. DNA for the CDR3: TGTGCCAGCAGCGTAGGAGGAGGGGTCCTCTACAATGAGCAGTTCTTC. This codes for CASSVGGGVLYNEQFF.

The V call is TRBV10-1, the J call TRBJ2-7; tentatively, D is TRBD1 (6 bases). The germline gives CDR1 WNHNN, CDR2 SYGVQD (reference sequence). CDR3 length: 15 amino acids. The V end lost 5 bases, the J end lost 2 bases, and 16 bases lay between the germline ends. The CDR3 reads CASSPKQGTTYEQYF. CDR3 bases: TGCGCCAGCAGTCCAAAACAGGGAACCACCTACGAGCAGTACTTC.

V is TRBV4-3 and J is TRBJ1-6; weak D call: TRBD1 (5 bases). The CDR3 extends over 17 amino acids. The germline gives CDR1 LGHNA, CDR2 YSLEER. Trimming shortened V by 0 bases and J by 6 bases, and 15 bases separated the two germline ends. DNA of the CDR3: TGCGCCAGCAGCCAAGATACCGGCCAGGGAGGTAATTCACCCCTCCACTTT. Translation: CASSQDTGQGGNSPLHF.

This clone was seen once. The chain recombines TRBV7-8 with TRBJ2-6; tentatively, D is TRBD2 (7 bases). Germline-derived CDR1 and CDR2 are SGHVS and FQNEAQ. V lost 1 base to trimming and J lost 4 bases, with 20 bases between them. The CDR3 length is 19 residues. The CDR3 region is CASSLGDPARGTGANVLTF. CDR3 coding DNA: TGTGCCAGCAGCTTAGGGGACCCGGCGCGGGGGACAGGGGCCAACGTCCTGACTTTC.